These 7 T cell receptor beta chains came from one sample sequenced in a study of blood T cell repertoires in COVID-19. The method was immunoSEQ multiplex PCR; TCRdb's version includes in-frame clones alone and lacks a portion of them. The sample consists of 350,000 to 500,000 clones, nearly 90% of them appearing once. The sample consisted of PBMCs or T cells enriched from blood (not recorded which). The source is a woman aged 18-29 years who had been exposed to COVID-19.

The rearrangement links TRBV5-6 to TRBJ2-7; weak D call: TRBD2 (6 bases). This CDR3 region has 14 residues. V lost 0 bases and J 3 bases, leaving 10 bases between the germline ends. The germline CDR1 and CDR2 sequences are SGHDT and YYEEEE. The CDR3 spells CASSLVREIYEQYF. The CDR3 region has the DNA TGTGCCAGCAGCTTGGTGCGGGAAATCTACGAGCAGTACTTC. Complete variable domain (other parts from reference TRBV5-6 and TRBJ2-7): DAGVTQSPTHLIKTRGQQVTLRCSPKSGHDTVSWYQQALGQGPQFIFQYYEEEERQRGNFPDRFSGHQFPNYSSELNVNALLLGDSALYLCASSLVREIYEQYFGPGTRLTVT.

The chain links TRBV30 to TRBJ1-6, with D maybe TRBD1 (6 bases). CDR1 GTSNPN and CDR2 SVGIG come from the germline V gene (reference sequence). Between the trimmed V and J ends, which lost 2 bases and 10 bases, there was a span of 12 bases. The CDR3 covers 13 residues. CDR3 sequence (DNA): TGTGCCTGGAGTTTGCAGGGGAGATCACCCCTCCACTTT. Amino acid sequence: CAWSLQGRSPLHF.

This clone was counted between two and nine times. The rearrangement links TRBV14 to TRBJ1-1; weak D call: TRBD1 (6 bases). This CDR3 has 15 amino acids. Trimming removed 4 bases from V and 8 bases from J, with 20 bases in between. Germline V gives CDR1 SGHDN, CDR2 FVKESK. The CDR3 region has the DNA TGTGCCAGCAGCCCCAGCGACAGGCCAAATCCGGAAGCTTTCTTT. Its translation: CASSPSDRPNPEAFF.

The chain carries TRBV6-5 and TRBJ1-3; TRBD1 is a possible D gene (6 bases). Trimming removed 7 bases from V and 2 bases from J, with 15 bases in between. CDR1 is MNHEY and CDR2 is SVGAGI in the germline V gene. CDR3 length: 15 residues. For the CDR3, the DNA is TGTGCCAGCACCTCCTCTTGGACAGCTGGAAACACCATATATTTT. It translates to CASTSSWTAGNTIYF.

The chain is built from TRBV7-9 and TRBJ1-1, with D unresolved. Trimming took 7 bases from V and 1 from J, leaving 16 bases between them. The CDR3 runs to 15 residues. Germline CDR1 is SEHNR and CDR2 is FQNEAQ (reference sequence). In DNA, the CDR3 is TGTGCCAGCATCGAGATGAATACCGAGAACACTGAAGCTTTCTTT. It is translated as CASIEMNTENTEAFF.

V gene TRBV5-1 combines with J gene TRBJ2-3, with D possibly matching TRBD1 (6 bases). CDR1 and CDR2 from the germline V gene are SGHRS and YFSETQ. The CDR3 contains 14 residues. V lost 0 bases and J lost 2, with 7 bases in between. In DNA form, the CDR3 reads TGCGCCAGCAGCTTGGGGGGGCTCACAGATACGCAGTATTTT. This codes for CASSLGGLTDTQYF.

The rearrangement joins TRBV5-4 to TRBJ2-2; 8 bases match TRBD1. J lost 0 bases, V lost 4 bases, and 5 bases had no gene match. Germline V gene sequence: CDR1 SGHNT, CDR2 YYREEE (reference sequence). There are 16 residues in the CDR3. The CDR3 loop is CASSTPGQANTGELFF. CDR3 sequence (DNA): TGTGCCAGCAGCACGCCGGGACAGGCGAACACCGGGGAGCTGTTTTTT.